The clone carrying this T cell receptor (beta chain) appeared a single time. This may arise from a read error, as a much more abundant clone is one base away. Germline V lookup: CDR1 SEHNR, CDR2 FQNEAQ (reference sequence). The CDR3 has 14 residues. This record belongs to a study of blood T cell repertoires in COVID-19. Study-level background: Samples came from the United States, Italy and Spain, spanning acute and convalescent COVID-19. From T cells, B-cell-depleted T cells, or PBMCs came the material, which was cDNA or gDNA.

Per the original methods: Cell counts per sample came from amplifying reference gene primers. The assay was immunoSEQ multiplex PCR, and TCRdb's table has in-frame clones only and misses some. The DNA was the basis for D and trimming; V, J and clone size are from that table. This repertoire shows 90,000 to 110,000 clones, 80% found once; its top ten account for roughly 4%. The chain joins TRBV7-9 to TRBJ1-5, with 8 bases fitting TRBD1. This TCR was recovered from a human donor in a cohort sampled during active or convalescent COVID-19. The sequenced sample was peripheral blood. The CDR3 loop is CASNSGTGNQPQHF. As DNA, the CDR3 is TGTGCCAGCAACTCAGGGACAGGCAACCAGCCCCAGCATTTT.